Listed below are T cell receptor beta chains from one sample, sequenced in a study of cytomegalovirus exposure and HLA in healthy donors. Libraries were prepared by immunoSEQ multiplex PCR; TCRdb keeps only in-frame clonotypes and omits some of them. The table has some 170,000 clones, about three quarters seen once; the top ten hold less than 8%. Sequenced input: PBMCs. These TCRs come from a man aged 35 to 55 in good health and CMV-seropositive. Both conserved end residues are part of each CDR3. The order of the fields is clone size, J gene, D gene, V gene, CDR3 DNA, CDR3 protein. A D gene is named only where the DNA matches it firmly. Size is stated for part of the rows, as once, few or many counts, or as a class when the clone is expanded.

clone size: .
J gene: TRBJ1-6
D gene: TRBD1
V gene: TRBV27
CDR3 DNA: TGTGCCAGCAGGAACCGGGACAGGCATAATTCACCCCTCCACTTT
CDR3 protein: CASRNRDRHNSPLHF

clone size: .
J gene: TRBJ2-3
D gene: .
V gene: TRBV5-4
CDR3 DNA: TGTGCCAGCAGCGCTAACTACCGGGAGTCCTACACAGATACGCAGTATTTT
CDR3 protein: CASSANYRESYTDTQYF

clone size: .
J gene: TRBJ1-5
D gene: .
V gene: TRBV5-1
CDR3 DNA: TGCGCCAGCAGCTTGGAGGCGGGAGGGAGCAATCAGCCCCAGCATTTT
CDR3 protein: CASSLEAGGSNQPQHF

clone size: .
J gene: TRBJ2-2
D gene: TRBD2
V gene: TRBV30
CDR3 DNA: TGTGCCTGGAGGACTAGCGGGAGCACCGGGGAGCTGTTTTTT
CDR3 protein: CAWRTSGSTGELFF

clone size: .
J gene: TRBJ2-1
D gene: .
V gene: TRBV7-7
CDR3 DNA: TGTGCTAGCAGCTTAAAAGCGTACCCCTACAATGAGCAGTTCTTC
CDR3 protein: CASSLKAYPYNEQFF

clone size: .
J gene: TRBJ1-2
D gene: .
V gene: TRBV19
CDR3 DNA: TGTGCCAGTAGTATAGATCGTGACTATGGCTACACCTTC
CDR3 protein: CASSIDRDYGYTF

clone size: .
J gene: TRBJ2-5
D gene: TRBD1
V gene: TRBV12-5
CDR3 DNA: TGTGCTAGTGGTCTCGGACAGGGAGAGACCCAGTACTTC
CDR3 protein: CASGLGQGETQYF

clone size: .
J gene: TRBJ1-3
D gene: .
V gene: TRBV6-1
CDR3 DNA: TGTGCCAGCAGTGAAGCGCTTCTGGGGGGGAATGGAAACACCATATATTTT
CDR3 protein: CASSEALLGGNGNTIYF

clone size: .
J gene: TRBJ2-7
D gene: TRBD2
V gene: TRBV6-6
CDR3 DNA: TGTGCCAGCAGTTTCCCCTCGGCAGCGGGGGGGAGAGAGCAGTACTTC
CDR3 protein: CASSFPSAAGGREQYF

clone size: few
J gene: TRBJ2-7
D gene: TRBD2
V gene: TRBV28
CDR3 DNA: TGTGCCAGCCGAACTAGCGGGAGCTACGAGCAGTACTTC
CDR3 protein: CASRTSGSYEQYF

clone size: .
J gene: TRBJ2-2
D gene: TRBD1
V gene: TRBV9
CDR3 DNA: TGTGCCAGCAGCGTAGTAGACAGGGTATACGGGGAGCTGTTTTTT
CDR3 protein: CASSVVDRVYGELFF

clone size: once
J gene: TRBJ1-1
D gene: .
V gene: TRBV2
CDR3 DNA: TGTGCCAGCAGCAGAGGATCCTCGAACACTGAAGCTTTCTTT
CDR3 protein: CASSRGSSNTEAFF

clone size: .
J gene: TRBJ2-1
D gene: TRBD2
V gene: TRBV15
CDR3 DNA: TGTGCCACCAGCAGAGTAGCGGGAATTATCGGGAATGAGCAGTTCTTC
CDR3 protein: CATSRVAGIIGNEQFF

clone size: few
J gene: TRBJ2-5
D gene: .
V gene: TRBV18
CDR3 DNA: TGTGCCAGCTCACCACACAACCAGCGAGAGACCCAGTACTTC
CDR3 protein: CASSPHNQRETQYF

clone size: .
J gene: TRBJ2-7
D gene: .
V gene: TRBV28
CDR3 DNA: TGTGCCAGCAGTTTTCACCAGGGGCCCTACGAGCAGTACTTC
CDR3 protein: CASSFHQGPYEQYF

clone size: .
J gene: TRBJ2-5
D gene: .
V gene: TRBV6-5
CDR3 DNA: TGTGCCAGCAGTCCCCGTCGCGTACAAGAGACCCAGTACTTC
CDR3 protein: CASSPRRVQETQYF

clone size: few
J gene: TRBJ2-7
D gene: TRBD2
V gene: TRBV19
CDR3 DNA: TGTGCCAGTAGTGCTAGCGGGATGTCCTACGAGCAGTACTTC
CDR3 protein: CASSASGMSYEQYF

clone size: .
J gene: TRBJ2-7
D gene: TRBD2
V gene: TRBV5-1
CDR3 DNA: TGCGCCAGCAGCCCATCTAGCGGCCGATACGAGCAGTACTTC
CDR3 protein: CASSPSSGRYEQYF

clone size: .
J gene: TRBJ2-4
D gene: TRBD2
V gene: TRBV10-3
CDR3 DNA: TGTGCCATCAGCCCGACTAGCGGGAGGGCCAAAAACATTCAGTACTTC
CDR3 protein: CAISPTSGRAKNIQYF

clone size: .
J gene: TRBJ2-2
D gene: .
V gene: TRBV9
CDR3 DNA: TGTGCCAGCAGCGTAGGGGTTAGCGGCTCCAACACCGGGGAGCTGTTTTTT
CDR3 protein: CASSVGVSGSNTGELFF

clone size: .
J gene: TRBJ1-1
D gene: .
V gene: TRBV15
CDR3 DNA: TGTGCCACCGGACACTACGAAGCTTTCTTT
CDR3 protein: CATGHYEAFF

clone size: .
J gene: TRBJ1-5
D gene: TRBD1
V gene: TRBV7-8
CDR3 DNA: TGTGCCAGCAGCTTAGGGAACAGGGGGGTTAGTCAGCCCCAGCATTTT
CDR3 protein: CASSLGNRGVSQPQHF

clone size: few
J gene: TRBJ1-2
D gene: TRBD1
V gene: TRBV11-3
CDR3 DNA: TGTGCCAGCAGCGGAGAGACAGGGGCTTATGGCTACACCTTC
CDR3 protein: CASSGETGAYGYTF

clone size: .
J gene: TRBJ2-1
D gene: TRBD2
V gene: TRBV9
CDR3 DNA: TGTGCCAGCAGCGTAGGCCTAGCGGGGTGGTCGGGTGAGCAGTTCTTC
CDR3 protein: CASSVGLAGWSGEQFF

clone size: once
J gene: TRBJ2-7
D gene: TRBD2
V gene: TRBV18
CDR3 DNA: TGTGCCAGCTCACGCTCTTCTAGCGGCTCCTACGAGCAGTACTTC
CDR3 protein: CASSRSSSGSYEQYF

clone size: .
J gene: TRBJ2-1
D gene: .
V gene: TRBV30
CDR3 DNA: TGTGCCGGTCTTGGGGGCTCCTCCTACAATGAGCAGTTCTTC
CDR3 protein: CAGLGGSSYNEQFF

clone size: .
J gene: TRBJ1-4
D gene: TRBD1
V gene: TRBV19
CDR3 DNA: TGTGCCAGTAGTTCGGGACAGATTAATGAAAAACTGTTTTTT
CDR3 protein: CASSSGQINEKLFF

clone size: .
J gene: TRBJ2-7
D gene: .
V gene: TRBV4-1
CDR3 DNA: TGCGCCAGCAGCCAAGGTTACGCCGTGAGCTTCGACGAGCAGTACTTC
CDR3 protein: CASSQGYAVSFDEQYF

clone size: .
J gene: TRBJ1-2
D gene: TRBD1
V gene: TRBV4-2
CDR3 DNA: TGTGCCAGCAGCCAAGATAGGGTCGGGACAGGGGTTGGCTACACCTTC
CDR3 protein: CASSQDRVGTGVGYTF

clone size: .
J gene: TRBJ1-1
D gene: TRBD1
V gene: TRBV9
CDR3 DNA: TGTGCCAGCAGCGTACGCGGACAGGGGCTGGGCACTGAAGCTTTCTTT
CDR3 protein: CASSVRGQGLGTEAFF

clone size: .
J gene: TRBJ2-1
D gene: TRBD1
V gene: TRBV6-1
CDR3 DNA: TGTGCCAGCAGTGAAGCCCGGACAGGGTCCTCCTACAATGAGCAGTTCTTC
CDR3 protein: CASSEARTGSSYNEQFF

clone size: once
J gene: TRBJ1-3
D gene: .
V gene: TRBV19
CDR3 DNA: TGTGCCAGCTCCTTTAATCACTTCTCTGGAAACACCATATATTTT
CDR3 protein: CASSFNHFSGNTIYF

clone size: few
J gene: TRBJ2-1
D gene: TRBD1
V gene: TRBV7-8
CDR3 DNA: TGTGCCAGCAGCTTGAAGGACAGGGACTACAATGAGCAGTTCTTC
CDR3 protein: CASSLKDRDYNEQFF